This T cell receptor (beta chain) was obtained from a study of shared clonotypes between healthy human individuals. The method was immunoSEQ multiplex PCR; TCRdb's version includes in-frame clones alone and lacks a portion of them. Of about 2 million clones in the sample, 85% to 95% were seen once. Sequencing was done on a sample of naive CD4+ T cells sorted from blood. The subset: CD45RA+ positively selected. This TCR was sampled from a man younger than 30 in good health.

The DNA of the CDR3 is TGCGCCAGCAGCCCAAAGGCGACAGGGGGCGCTTATGGCTACACCTTC. This translates into CASSPKATGGAYGYTF. V is TRBV4-1 and J is TRBJ1-2, with TRBD1 matching 10 bases. This CDR3 spans 16 amino acids. V lost 4 bases to trimming and J lost 5 bases; unmatched junction nucleotides: 10. Germline CDR1 and CDR2: MGHRA and YSYEKL.